Each of the 4 T cell receptor beta chains below was sequenced from the same sample in a study of PD-1 blockade in mismatch repair-deficient tumors. Assay: immunoSEQ multiplex PCR; the TCRdb copy retains only in-frame clones and omits some. The profile shows under 150,000 clones, 85% to 90% of them singletons. This sample comprised peripheral blood, obtained 70 to 73 weeks after starting pembrolizumab. These receptors were taken from an adult with mismatch repair-deficient cancer.

This clone was detected only once. Within the sample, other DNA sequences also encode this same CDR3. The V gene is TRBV7-8, the J gene TRBJ2-7; D uncertain. Trimming removed 3 bases from V and 3 bases from J, with 12 bases in between. The CDR3 is 14 amino acids. Germline CDR1 and CDR2: SGHVS and FQNEAQ. CDR3 loop: CASSFNAGGYEQYF. DNA of the CDR3: TGTGCCAGCAGCTTCAATGCAGGTGGCTACGAGCAGTACTTC.

The J gene is TRBJ1-5, the V gene TRBV2, with 8 bases fitting TRBD1. Unmatched junction bases numbered 11, after V lost 8 bases and J lost 8 bases. The V gene's germline CDR1 is SNHLY and CDR2 FYNNEI. The CDR3 has 14 residues. This CDR3 reads CASSDRETIKPQHF. The CDR3 bases are TGTGCCAGCTCGGACAGGGAGACCATCAAGCCCCAGCATTTT.

The chain combines TRBV7-9 with TRBJ2-3; TRBD2 agrees at 9 bases. In germline, CDR1 is SEHNR, CDR2 FQNEAQ (reference sequence). J was trimmed by 4 bases and V by 5 bases; bases with no gene match: 16. CDR3 length: 18 amino acids. The CDR3 here is CASSPNLGGGRGADTQYF. The CDR3, as DNA: TGTGCCAGCAGCCCGAACCTGGGTGGCGGGAGGGGCGCAGATACGCAGTATTTT.

This chain joins TRBV7-8 and TRBJ1-5; D is perhaps TRBD1 (6 bases). V dropped 5 bases and J dropped 9 bases, with 17 bases sitting between them. Germline CDR1 reads SGHVS; CDR2 reads FQNEAQ. The CDR3 has 14 residues. The CDR3 here is CASSGQTGARPQHF. The DNA of the CDR3 is TGTGCCAGCAGCGGACAGACGGGGGCGCGGCCCCAGCATTTT.